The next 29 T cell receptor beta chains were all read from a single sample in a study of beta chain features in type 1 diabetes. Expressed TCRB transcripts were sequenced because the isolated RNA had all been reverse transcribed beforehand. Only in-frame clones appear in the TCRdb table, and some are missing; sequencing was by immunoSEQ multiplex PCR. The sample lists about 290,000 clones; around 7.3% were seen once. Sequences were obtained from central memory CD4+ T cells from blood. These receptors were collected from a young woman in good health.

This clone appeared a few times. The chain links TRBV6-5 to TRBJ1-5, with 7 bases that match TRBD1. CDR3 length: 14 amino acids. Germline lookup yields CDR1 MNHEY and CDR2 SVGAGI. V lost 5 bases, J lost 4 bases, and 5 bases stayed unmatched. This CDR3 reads CASSEQGRNQPQHF. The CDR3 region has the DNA TGTGCCAGCAGTGAACAGGGGCGGAATCAGCCCCAGCATTTT.

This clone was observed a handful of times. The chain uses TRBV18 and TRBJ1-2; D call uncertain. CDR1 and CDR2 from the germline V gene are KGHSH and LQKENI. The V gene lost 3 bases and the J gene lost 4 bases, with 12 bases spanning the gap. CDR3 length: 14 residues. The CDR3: CASSPGQIGYGYTF. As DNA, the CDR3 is TGTGCCAGCTCACCCGGGCAAATAGGCTATGGCTACACCTTC.

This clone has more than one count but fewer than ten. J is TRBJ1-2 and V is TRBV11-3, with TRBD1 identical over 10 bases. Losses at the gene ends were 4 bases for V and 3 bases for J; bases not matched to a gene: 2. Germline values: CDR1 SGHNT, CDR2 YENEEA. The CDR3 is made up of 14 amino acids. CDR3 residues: CASSSGQGDYGYTF. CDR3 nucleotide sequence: TGTGCCAGCAGCTCCGGACAGGGGGACTATGGCTACACCTTC.

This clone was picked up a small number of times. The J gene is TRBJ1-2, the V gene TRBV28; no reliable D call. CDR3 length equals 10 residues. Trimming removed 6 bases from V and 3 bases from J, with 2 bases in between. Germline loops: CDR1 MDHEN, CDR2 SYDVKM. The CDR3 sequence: CASRDYGYTF. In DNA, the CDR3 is TGTGCCAGCAGGGACTATGGCTACACCTTC.

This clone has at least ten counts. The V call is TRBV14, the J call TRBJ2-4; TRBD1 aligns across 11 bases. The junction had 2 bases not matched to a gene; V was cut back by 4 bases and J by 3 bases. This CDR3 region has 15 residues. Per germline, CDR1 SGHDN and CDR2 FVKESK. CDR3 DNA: TGTGCCAGCAGCCTCGGGACAGGGGGCAAAAACATTCAGTACTTC. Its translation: CASSLGTGGKNIQYF.

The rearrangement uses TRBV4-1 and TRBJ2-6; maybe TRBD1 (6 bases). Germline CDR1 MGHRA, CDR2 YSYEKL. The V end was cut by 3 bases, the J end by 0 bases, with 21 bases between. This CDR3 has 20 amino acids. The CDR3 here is CASSQASATGLGSGANVLTF. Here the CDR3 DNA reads TGCGCCAGCAGCCAGGCCTCCGCGACAGGCTTAGGCTCTGGGGCCAACGTCCTGACTTTC.

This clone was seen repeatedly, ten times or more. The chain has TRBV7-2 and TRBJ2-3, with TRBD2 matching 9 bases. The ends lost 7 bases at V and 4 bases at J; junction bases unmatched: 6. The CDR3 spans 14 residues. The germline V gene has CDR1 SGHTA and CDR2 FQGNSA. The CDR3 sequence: CASIAGASPDTQYF. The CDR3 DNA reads TGTGCCAGCATAGCGGGGGCCAGCCCAGATACGCAGTATTTT.

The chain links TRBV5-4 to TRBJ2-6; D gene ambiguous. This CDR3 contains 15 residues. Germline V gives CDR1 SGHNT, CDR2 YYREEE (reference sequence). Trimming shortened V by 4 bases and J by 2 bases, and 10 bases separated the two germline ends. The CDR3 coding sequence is TGTGCCAGCAGCCCCCCCCCACCTGGGGCCAACGTCCTGACTTTC. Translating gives CASSPPPPGANVLTF.

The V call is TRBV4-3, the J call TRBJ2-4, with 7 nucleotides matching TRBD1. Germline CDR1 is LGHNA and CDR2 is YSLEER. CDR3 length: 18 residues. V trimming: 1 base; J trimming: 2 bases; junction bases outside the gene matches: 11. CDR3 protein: CASSQGYETGKTKNIQYF. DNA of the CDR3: TGCGCCAGCAGCCAAGGTTACGAGACAGGGAAAACCAAAAACATTCAGTACTTC.

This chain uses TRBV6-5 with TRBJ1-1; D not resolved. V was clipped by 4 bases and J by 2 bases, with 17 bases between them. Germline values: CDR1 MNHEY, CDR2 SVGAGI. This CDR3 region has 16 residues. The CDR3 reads CASSSHLRHVNTEAFF. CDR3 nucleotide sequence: TGTGCCAGCAGTTCCCACCTGAGACACGTCAACACTGAAGCTTTCTTT.

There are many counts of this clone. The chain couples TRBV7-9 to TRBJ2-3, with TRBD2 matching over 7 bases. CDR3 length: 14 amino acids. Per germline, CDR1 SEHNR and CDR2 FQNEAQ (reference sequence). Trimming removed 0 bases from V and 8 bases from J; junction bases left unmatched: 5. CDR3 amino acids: CASSLAAERGTQYF. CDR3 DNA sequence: TGTGCCAGCAGCTTAGCGGCGGAGCGGGGTACGCAGTATTTT. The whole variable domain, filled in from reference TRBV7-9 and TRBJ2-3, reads DTGVSQNPRHKITKRGQNVTFRCDPISEHNRLYWYRQTLGQGPEFLTYFQNEAQLEKSRLLSDRFSAERPKGSFSTLEIQRTEQGDSAMYLCASSLAAERGTQYFGPGTRLTVL.

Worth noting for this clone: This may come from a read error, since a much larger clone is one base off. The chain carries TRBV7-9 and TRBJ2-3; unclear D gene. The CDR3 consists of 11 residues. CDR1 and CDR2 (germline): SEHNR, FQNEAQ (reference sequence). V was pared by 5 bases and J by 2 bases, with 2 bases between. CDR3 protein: CASSNTDTQYF. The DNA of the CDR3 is TGTGCCAGCAGCAACACAGATACGCAGTATTTT.

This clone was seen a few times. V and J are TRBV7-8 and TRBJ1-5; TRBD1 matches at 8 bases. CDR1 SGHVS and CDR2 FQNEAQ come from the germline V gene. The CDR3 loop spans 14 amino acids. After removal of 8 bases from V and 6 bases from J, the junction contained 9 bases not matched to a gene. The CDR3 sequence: CASGTGGVGQPQHF. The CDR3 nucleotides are TGTGCCAGCGGAACAGGGGGAGTGGGTCAGCCCCAGCATTTT.

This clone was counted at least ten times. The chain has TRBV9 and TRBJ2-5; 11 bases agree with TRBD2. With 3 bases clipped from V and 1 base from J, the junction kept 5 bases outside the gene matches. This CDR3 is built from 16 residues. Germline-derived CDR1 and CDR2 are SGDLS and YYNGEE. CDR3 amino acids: CASSARLAGFQETQYF. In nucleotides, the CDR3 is TGTGCCAGCAGCGCACGACTAGCGGGGTTCCAAGAGACCCAGTACTTC.

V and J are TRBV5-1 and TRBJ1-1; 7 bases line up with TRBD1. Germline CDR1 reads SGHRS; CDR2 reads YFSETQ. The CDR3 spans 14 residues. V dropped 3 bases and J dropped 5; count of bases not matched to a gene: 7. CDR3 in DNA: TGCGCCAGCAGCTCACTTTCACAGGGGACTGAAGCTTTCTTT. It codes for CASSSLSQGTEAFF.

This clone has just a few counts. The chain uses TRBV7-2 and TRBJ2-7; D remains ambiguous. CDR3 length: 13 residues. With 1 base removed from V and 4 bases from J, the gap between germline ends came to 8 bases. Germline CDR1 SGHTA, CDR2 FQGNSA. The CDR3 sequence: CASSLVVQYEQYV. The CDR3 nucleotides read TGTGCCAGCAGCTTAGTAGTGCAATACGAGCAGTACGTC.

CDR3 nucleotides: TGTGCCAGCTCACCAAGTAACAGCATCTCTGGAAACACCATATATTTT. This codes for CASSPSNSISGNTIYF. This chain joins TRBV18 and TRBJ1-3; D is undetermined. This CDR3 contains 16 residues. Germline CDR1 and CDR2: KGHSH and LQKENI. V lost 2 bases to trimming and J lost 0 bases, with 11 bases between them. The entire variable domain, with the rest obtained from reference TRBV18 and TRBJ1-3, is as follows: NAGVMQNPRHLVRRRGQEARLRCSPMKGHSHVYWYRQLPEEGLKFMVYLQKENIIDESGMPKERFSAEFPKEGPSILRIQQVVRGDSAAYFCASSPSNSISGNTIYFGEGSWLTVV.

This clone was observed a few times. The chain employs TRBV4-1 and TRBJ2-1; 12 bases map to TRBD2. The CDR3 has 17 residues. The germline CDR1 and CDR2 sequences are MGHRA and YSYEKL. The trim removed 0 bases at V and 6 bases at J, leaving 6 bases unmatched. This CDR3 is CASSQELTSGRINEQFF. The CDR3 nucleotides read TGCGCCAGCAGCCAAGAACTAACTAGCGGGAGGATCAATGAGCAGTTCTTC.

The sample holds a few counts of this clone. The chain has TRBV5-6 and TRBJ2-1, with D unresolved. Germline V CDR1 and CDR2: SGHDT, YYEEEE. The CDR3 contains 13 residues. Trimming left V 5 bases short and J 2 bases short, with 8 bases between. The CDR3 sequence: CASRAKAYNEQFF. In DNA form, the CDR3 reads TGTGCCAGCAGGGCGAAGGCCTACAATGAGCAGTTCTTC.

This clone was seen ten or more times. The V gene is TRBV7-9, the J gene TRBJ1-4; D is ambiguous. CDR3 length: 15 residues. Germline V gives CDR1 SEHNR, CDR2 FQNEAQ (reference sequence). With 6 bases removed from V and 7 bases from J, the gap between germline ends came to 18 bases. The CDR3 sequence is CASSIAGGRAEKLFF. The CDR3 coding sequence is TGTGCCAGCAGTATCGCCGGCGGTCGGGCTGAAAAACTGTTTTTT.

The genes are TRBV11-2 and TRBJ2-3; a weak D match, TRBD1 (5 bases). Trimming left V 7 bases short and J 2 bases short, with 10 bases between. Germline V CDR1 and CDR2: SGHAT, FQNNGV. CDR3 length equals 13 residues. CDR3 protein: CASIRQYTDTQYF. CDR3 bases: TGTGCCAGCATCCGACAGTACACAGATACGCAGTATTTT.

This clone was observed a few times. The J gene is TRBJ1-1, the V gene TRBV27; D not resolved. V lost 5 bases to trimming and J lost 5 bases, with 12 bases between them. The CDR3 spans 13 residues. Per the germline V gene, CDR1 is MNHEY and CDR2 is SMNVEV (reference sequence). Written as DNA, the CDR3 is TGTGCCAGCAGTCAGTCGGGGAGGACTGAAGCTTTCTTT. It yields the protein CASSQSGRTEAFF.

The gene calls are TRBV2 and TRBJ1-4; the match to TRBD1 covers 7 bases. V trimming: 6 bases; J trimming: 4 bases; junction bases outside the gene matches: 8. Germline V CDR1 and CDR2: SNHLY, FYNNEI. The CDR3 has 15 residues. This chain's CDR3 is CASRIGQANNEKLFF. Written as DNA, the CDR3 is TGTGCCAGCAGGATCGGACAGGCGAATAATGAAAAACTGTTTTTT.

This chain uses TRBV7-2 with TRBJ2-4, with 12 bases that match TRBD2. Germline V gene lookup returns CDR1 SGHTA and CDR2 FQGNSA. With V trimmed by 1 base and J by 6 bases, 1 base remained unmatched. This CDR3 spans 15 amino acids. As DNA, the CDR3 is TGTGCCAGCAGCTTAGGGGGACTAGCGGGAAACATTCAGTACTTC. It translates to CASSLGGLAGNIQYF.

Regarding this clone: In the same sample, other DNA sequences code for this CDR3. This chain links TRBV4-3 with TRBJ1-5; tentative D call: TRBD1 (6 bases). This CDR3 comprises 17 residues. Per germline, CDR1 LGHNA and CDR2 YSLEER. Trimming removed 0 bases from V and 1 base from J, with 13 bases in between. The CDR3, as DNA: TGCGCCAGCAGCCAAGACGGCAGGGGAGGAAGCAATCAGCCCCAGCATTTT. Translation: CASSQDGRGGSNQPQHF.

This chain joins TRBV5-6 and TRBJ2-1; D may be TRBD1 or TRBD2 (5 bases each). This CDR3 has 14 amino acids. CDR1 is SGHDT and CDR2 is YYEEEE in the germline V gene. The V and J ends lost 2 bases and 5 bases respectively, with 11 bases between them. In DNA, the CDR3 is TGTGCCAGCAGCTTTTTCGAGGGGAACAATGAGCAGTTCTTC. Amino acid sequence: CASSFFEGNNEQFF.

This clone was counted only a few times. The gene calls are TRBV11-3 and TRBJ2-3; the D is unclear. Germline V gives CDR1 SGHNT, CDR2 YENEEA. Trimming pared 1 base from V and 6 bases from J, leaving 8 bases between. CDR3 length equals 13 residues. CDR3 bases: TGTGCCAGCAGCTTAGTACTACTCGATACGCAGTATTTT. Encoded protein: CASSLVLLDTQYF.

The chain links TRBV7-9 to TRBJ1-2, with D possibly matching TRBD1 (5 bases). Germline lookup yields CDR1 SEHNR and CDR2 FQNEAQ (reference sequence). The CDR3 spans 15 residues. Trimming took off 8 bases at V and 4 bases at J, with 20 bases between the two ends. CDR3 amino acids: CASVPSGGQGYGYTF. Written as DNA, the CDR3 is TGTGCCAGCGTCCCCTCCGGGGGTCAGGGCTATGGCTACACCTTC.

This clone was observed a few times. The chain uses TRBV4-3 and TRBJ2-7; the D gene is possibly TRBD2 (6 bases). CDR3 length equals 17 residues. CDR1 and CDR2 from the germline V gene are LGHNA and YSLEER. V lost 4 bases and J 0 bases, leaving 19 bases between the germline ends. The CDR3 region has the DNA TGCGCCAGCAGCCCCCACGTCCCGGGCGGGAACTCCTACGAGCAGTACTTC. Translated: CASSPHVPGGNSYEQYF.